Below, 9 T cell receptor beta chains from the same sample are listed, as sequenced in a study of blood T cell repertoires in COVID-19. Data came from immunoSEQ multiplex PCR; TCRdb stores just in-frame clones and leaves some out. The table records more than 110,000 clones, under 90% of them present only once. Sequencing input: PBMCs or T cells enriched from blood (not recorded which). The origin of the receptors is a woman aged 18-29 years who had been exposed to COVID-19.

The chain carries TRBV7-9 and TRBJ1-3; no reliable D call. CDR1 and CDR2 from the germline V gene are SEHNR and FQNEAQ (reference sequence). With 8 bases removed from V and 8 bases from J, the gap between germline ends came to 19 bases. This CDR3 comprises 14 residues. The CDR3 bases are TGTGCCAGCCACACGGGGTTTGTCGGGGACACCATATATTTT. Translating it yields CASHTGFVGDTIYF.

The chain combines TRBV15 with TRBJ1-3; tentative D call: TRBD1 (5 bases). The germline gives CDR1 LNHNV, CDR2 YYDKDF (reference sequence). CDR3 length equals 16 residues. Deletions cut 0 bases from V and 2 bases from J, with 11 bases between. CDR3 nucleotides: TGTGCCACCAGCAGAGACCCAGGGATAACTGGAAACACCATATATTTT. Translating gives CATSRDPGITGNTIYF.

This clone is a singleton in its sample. The V call is TRBV12-3 or TRBV12-4, the J call TRBJ2-6; D is unresolved. The CDR3 has 13 amino acids. V dropped 4 bases and J dropped 2 bases, with 3 bases sitting between them. The chain's CDR3 is CASSWPGANVLTF. CDR3 bases: TGTGCCAGCAGTTGGCCTGGGGCCAACGTCCTGACTTTC.

This clone occurred once. The chain is built from TRBV20-1 and TRBJ2-4; TRBD2 matches at 14 bases. Germline-derived CDR1 and CDR2 are DFQATT and SNEGSKA (reference sequence). This CDR3 comprises 18 residues. Losses at the gene ends were 3 bases for V and 9 bases for J; bases not matched to a gene: 16. CDR3 in amino acids: CSASKGTSGSIYKGIQYF. The CDR3, as DNA: TGCAGTGCTAGTAAGGGGACTAGCGGGAGCATATACAAGGGCATTCAGTACTTC.

V usage is TRBV6-2 or TRBV6-3 and J usage is TRBJ2-7, with 8 bases fitting TRBD1. The CDR3 contains 15 residues. V lost 6 bases and J lost 6; bases outside the gene matches: 13. In germline, CDR1 is MNHEY, CDR2 SVGEGT. CDR3 region: CASSKEQGVVVEQYF. The DNA of the CDR3 is TGTGCCAGCAGCAAGGAACAGGGGGTAGTGGTCGAGCAGTACTTC.

V usage is TRBV9 and J usage is TRBJ2-7; TRBD2 aligns across 9 bases. CDR3 length: 17 residues. V gave up 4 bases and J gave up 0 bases; unmatched junction bases: 11. The germline gives CDR1 SGDLS, CDR2 YYNGEE. CDR3 in amino acids: CASSPGGAGGPSYEQYF. CDR3 coding DNA: TGTGCCAGCAGCCCAGGAGGAGCGGGAGGCCCCTCCTACGAGCAGTACTTC.

The V and J genes are TRBV4-1 and TRBJ2-3; 9 bases match TRBD2. The germline gives CDR1 MGHRA, CDR2 YSYEKL. This CDR3 is built from 18 residues. Trimming removed 3 bases from V and 0 bases from J; junction bases left unmatched: 10. CDR3 amino acids: CASSHYPGLAYSTDTQYF. The DNA of the CDR3 is TGCGCCAGCAGCCACTATCCGGGACTAGCTTATAGCACAGATACGCAGTATTTT.

The CDR3 region has the DNA TGTGCCAGCAGCCCTGAGGGCGCGCCGGAGACCCAGTACTTC. It specifies CASSPEGAPETQYF. This chain joins TRBV3-1 (or the pseudogene TRBV3-2) and TRBJ2-5, with a weak D call TRBD2 (5 bases). Trimming cost V 4 bases and J 5 bases, with 14 bases left between them. The V gene's germline CDR1 is LGHDT and CDR2 YNNKEL (reference sequence). The CDR3 loop spans 14 amino acids.

This clone was observed a single time. The chain recombines TRBV18 with TRBJ1-1; TRBD1 matches at 8 bases. J was trimmed by 6 bases and V by 5 bases; bases with no gene match: 14. From germline, CDR1 is KGHSH and CDR2 LQKENI. CDR3 length: 16 amino acids. CDR3 region: CASSERQGWGRAEAFF. Written as DNA, the CDR3 is TGTGCCAGCTCAGAACGACAGGGGTGGGGTCGGGCTGAAGCTTTCTTT.